This entry is about one TCR beta chain. The data originate from a study of patients and donors after allogeneic stem cell transplantation. This CDR3 region has 15 residues. Germline V CDR1 and CDR2: LGHNA, YSLEER. V was shortened by 3 bases and J by 4 bases, with 15 bases between the two germline ends. TCRdb reprocessed the RT-PCR reads via MiXCR and lists one record per CDR3 protein. The sample yields around 200,000 distinct CDR3 sequences, around two fifths seen once. Source material: blood, either unsorted or a sorted T cell fraction (not recorded which). This clonotype was sampled from a human donor who was either an allogeneic HSCT recipient or a stem cell or donor lymphocyte infusion donor (not recorded which). It is not recorded whose cells these are; they may come from a transplant donor. V gene TRBV4-3 combines with J gene TRBJ1-2; tentatively, D is TRBD1 (5 bases). The CDR3 DNA sequence: TGCGCCAGCAGCCACGACCTCGACAGTGTCTATGGCTACACCTTC. Protein sequence: CASSHDLDSVYGYTF.